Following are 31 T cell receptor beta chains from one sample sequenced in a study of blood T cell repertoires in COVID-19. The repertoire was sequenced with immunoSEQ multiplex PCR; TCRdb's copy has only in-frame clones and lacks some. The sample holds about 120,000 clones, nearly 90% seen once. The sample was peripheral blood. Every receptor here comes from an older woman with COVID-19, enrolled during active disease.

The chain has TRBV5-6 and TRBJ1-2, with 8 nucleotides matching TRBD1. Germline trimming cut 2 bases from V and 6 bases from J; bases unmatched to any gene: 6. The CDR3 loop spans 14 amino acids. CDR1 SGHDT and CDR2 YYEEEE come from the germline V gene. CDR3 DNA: TGTGCCAGCAGCTTTAACAGGGGGAGGAATGGCTACACCTTC. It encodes CASSFNRGRNGYTF.

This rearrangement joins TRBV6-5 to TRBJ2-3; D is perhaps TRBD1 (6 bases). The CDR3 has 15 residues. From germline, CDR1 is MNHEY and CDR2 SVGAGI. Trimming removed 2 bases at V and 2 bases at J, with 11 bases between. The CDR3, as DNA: TGTGCCAGCAGTTACAAGGACAGACCCACAGATACGCAGTATTTT. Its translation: CASSYKDRPTDTQYF.

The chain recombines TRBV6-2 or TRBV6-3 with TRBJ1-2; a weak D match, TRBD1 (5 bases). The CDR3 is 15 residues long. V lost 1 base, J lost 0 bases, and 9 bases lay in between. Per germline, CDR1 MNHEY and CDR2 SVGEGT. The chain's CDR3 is CASSYWPTANYGYTF. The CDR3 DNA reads TGTGCCAGCAGTTACTGGCCGACAGCTAACTATGGCTACACCTTC.

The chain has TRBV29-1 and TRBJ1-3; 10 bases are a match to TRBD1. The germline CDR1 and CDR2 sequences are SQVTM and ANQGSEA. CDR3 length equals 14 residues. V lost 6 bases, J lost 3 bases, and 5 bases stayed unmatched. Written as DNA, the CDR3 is TGCAGCGTGACAGGGGGCGTTTTTGGAAACACCATATATTTT. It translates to CSVTGGVFGNTIYF.

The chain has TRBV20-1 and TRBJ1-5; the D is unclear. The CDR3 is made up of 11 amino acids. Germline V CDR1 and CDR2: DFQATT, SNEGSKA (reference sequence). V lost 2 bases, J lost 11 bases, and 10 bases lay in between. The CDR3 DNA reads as TGCAGTGCTAGATCCGTACAGACCCAGCATTTT. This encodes CSARSVQTQHF.

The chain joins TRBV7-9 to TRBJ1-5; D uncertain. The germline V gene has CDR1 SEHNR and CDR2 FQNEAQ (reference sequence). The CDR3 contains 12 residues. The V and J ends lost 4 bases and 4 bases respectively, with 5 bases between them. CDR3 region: CASSSQNQPQHF. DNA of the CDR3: TGTGCCAGCAGCTCCCAAAATCAGCCCCAGCATTTT.

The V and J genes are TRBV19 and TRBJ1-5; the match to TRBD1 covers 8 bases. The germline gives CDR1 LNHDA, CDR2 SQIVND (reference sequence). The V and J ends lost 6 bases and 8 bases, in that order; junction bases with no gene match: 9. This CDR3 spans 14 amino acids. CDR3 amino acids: CASSYGQGGEPQHF. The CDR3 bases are TGTGCCAGTAGCTACGGACAGGGTGGTGAGCCCCAGCATTTT.

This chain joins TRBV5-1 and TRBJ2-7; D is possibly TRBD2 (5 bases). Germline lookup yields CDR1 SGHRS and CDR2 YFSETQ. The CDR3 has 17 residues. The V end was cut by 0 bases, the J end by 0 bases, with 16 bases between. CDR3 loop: CASSLDLAGKSSYEQYF. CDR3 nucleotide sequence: TGCGCCAGCAGCTTGGATCTGGCCGGGAAAAGCTCCTACGAGCAGTACTTC.

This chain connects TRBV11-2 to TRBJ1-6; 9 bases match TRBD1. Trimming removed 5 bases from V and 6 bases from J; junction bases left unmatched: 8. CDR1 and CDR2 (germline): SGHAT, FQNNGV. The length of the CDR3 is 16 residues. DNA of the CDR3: TGTGCCAGCAGCCCCCTAACAGGGGGCTTTAATTCACCCCTCCACTTT. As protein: CASSPLTGGFNSPLHF.

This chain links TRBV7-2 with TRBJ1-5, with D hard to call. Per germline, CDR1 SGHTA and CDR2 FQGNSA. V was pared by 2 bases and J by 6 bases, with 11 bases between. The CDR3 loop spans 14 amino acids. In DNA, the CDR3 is TGTGCCAGCAGCTTACGACTTAACTCTCAGCCCCAGCATTTT. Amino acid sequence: CASSLRLNSQPQHF.

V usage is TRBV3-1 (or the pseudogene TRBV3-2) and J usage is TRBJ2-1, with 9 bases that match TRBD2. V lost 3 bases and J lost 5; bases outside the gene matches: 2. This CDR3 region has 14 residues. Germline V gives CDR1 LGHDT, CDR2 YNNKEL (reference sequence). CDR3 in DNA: TGTGCCAGCAGCCACAGCGGGGGGCACAATGAGCAGTTCTTC. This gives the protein CASSHSGGHNEQFF.

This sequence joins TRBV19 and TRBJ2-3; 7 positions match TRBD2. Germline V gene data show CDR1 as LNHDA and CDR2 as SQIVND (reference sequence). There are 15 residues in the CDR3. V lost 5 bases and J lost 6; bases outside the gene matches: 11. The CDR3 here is CASSFGTGGTDTQYF. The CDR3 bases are TGTGCCAGTAGTTTCGGGACGGGAGGAACGGATACGCAGTATTTT.

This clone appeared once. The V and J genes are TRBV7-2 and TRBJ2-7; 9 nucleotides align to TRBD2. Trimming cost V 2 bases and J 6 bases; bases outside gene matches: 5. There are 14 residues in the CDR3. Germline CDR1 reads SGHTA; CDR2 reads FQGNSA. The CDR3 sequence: CASSLKASGVEQYF. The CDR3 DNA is TGTGCCAGCAGCTTAAAGGCTAGCGGGGTCGAGCAGTACTTC.

The CDR3 is CATSRQGPGNTIYF. In DNA form, the CDR3 reads TGTGCCACCAGCAGACAGGGTCCAGGAAACACCATATATTTT. The chain employs TRBV15 and TRBJ1-3; TRBD1 is a possible D gene (5 bases). V was pared by 2 bases and J by 4 bases, with 9 bases between. Germline V gene sequence: CDR1 LNHNV, CDR2 YYDKDF (reference sequence). This CDR3 contains 14 residues.

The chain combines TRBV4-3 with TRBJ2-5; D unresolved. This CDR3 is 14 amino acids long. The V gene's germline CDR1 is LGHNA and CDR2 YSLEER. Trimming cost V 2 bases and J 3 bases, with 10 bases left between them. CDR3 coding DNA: TGCGCCAGCAGCCAATCCAATTCTAAAGAGACCCAGTACTTC. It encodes CASSQSNSKETQYF.

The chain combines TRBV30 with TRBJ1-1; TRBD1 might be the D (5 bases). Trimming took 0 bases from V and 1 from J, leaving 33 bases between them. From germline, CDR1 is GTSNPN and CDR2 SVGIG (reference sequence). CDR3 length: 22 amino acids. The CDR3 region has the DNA TGTGCCTGGAGTGTACGAGGTGGAGGGGCCCGTCGTCTGCGTTTTCAGAACACTGAAGCTTTCTTT. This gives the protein CAWSVRGGGARRLRFQNTEAFF. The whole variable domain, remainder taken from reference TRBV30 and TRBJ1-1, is SQTIHQWPATLVQPVGSPLSLECTVEGTSNPNLYWYRQAAGRGLQLLFYSVGIGQISSEVPQNLSASRPQDRQFILSSKKLLLSDSGFYLCAWSVRGGGARRLRFQNTEAFFGQGTRLTVV.

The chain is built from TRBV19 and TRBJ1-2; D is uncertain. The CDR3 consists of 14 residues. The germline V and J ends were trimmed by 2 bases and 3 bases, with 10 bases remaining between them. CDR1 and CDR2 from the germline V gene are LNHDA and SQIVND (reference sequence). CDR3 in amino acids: CASSITTDYYGYTF. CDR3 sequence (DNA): TGTGCCAGTAGTATAACAACGGACTACTATGGCTACACCTTC.

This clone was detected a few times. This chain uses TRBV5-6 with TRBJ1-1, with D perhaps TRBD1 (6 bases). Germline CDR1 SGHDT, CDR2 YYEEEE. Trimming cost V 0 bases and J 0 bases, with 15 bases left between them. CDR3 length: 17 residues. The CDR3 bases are TGTGCCAGCAGCTTGGCGGGACACAGACTAATGAACACTGAAGCTTTCTTT. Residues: CASSLAGHRLMNTEAFF.

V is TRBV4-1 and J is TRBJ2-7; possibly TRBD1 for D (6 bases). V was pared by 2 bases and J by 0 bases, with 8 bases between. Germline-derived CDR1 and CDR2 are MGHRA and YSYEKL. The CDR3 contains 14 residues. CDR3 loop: CASSQQGSSYEQYF. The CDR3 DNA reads TGCGCCAGCAGCCAACAGGGGTCCTCCTACGAGCAGTACTTC.

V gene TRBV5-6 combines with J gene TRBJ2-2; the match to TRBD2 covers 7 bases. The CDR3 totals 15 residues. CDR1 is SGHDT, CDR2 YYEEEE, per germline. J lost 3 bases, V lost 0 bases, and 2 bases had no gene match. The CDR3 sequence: CASSLVTSDTGELFF. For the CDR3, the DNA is TGTGCCAGCAGCTTGGTCACTAGCGACACCGGGGAGCTGTTTTTT.

CDR3: CASSGRGYRGGYEQYF. CDR3 in DNA: TGTGCCAGCAGTGGCCGAGGGTATCGCGGGGGATACGAGCAGTACTTC. The gene calls are TRBV6-1 and TRBJ2-7; the match to TRBD2 covers 7 bases. V was clipped by 4 bases and J by 4 bases; unmatched bases: 13. Germline V CDR1 and CDR2: MNHNS, SASEGT. The CDR3 is 16 residues long.

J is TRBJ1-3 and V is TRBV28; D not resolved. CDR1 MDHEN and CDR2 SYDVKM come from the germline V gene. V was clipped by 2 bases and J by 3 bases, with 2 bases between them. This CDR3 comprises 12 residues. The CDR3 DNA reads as TGTGCCAGCAGTTTACGTGGAAACACCATATATTTT. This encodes CASSLRGNTIYF.

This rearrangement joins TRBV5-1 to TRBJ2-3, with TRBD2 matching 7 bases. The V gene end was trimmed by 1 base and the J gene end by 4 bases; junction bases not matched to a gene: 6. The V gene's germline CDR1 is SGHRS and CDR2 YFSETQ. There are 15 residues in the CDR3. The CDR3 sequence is CASSLNGGISDTQYF. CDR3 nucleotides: TGCGCCAGCAGCTTGAACGGGGGGATCTCAGATACGCAGTATTTT.

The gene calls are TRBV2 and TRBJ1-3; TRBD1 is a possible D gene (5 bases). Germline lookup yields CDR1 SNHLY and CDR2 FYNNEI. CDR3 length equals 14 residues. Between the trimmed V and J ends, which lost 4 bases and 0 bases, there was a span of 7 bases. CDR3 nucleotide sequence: TGTGCCAGCAGTGTAGGGGTCTCTGGAAACACCATATATTTT. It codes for CASSVGVSGNTIYF.

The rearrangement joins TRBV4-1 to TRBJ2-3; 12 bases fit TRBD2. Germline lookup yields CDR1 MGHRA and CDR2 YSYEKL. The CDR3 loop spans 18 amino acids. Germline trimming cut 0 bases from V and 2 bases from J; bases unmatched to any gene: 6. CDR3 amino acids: CASSQDQLAGGYTDTQYF. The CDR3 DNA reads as TGCGCCAGCAGCCAAGATCAGCTAGCGGGGGGGTACACAGATACGCAGTATTTT.

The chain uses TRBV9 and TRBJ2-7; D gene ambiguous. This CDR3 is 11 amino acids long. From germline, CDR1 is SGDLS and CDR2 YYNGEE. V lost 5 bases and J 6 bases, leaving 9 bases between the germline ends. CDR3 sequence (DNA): TGTGCCAGCAGGTCTTCGGGCGAGCAGTACTTC. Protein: CASRSSGEQYF.

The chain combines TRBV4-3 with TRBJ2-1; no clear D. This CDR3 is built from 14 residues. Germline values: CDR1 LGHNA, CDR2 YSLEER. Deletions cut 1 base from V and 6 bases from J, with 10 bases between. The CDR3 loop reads CASSQGSLGNEQFF. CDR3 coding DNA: TGCGCCAGCAGCCAAGGTTCCCTAGGCAATGAGCAGTTCTTC.

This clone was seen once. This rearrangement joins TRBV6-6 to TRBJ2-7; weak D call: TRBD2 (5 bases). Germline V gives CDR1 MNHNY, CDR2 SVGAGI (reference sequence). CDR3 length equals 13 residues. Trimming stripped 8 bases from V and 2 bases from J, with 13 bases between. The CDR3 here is CASFDRGTYEQYF. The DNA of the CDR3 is TGTGCCAGCTTTGACCGGGGAACCTACGAGCAGTACTTC.

The CDR3 loop is CASSQKSGPIADTQYF. In DNA, the CDR3 is TGTGCCAGCAGCCAAAAGAGCGGGCCCATCGCGGATACGCAGTATTTT. V is TRBV3-1 (or the pseudogene TRBV3-2) and J is TRBJ2-3, with TRBD2 as a possible D gene (6 bases). Per the germline V gene, CDR1 is LGHDT and CDR2 is YNNKEL (reference sequence). This CDR3 contains 16 residues. Trimming left V 2 bases short and J 6 bases short, with 18 bases between.

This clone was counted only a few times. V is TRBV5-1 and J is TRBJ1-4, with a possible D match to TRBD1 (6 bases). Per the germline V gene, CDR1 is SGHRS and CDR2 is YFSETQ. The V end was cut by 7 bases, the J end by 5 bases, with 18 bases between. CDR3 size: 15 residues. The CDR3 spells CASGPGQGPNEKLFF. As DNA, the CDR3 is TGCGCCAGCGGACCTGGGCAGGGGCCGAATGAAAAACTGTTTTTT. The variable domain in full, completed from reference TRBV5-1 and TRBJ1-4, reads KAGVTQTPRYLIKTRGQQVTLSCSPISGHRSVSWYQQTPGQGLQFLFEYFSETQRNKGNFPGRFSGRQFSNSRSEMNVSTLELGDSALYLCASGPGQGPNEKLFFGSGTQLSVL.

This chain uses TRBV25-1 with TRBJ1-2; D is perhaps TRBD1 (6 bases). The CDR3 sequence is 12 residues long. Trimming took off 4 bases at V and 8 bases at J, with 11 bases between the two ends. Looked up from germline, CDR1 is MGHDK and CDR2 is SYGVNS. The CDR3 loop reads CASSAQGSGYTF. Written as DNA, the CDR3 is TGTGCCAGCAGTGCCCAGGGGAGCGGCTACACCTTC.